The rows below give T cell receptor beta chains drawn from one sample of a study of cytomegalovirus exposure and HLA in healthy donors. The data were produced by immunoSEQ multiplex PCR, yet TCRdb's version contains in-frame clones alone and is incomplete. The table includes 120,000 or so clones, roughly 80% detected once. The source material was PBMCs. The receptors were gathered from a man aged 25 to 40 in good health and CMV-seronegative. Each CDR3 is given with its conserved first and last residue. A D gene is named only where the DNA matches it firmly. Clone size is not always given. Where it is, it says once, few, many or a class for expanded clones.

d_gene | abundance | j_gene | v_gene | CDR3aa | CDR3nt
TRBD1 | . | TRBJ1-1 | TRBV27 | CASSLTGGYPGTEAFF | TGTGCCAGCAGTCTGACAGGGGGCTATCCGGGAACTGAAGCTTTCTTT
TRBD1 | . | TRBJ2-7 | TRBV7-9 | CASSSPTGTGFYEQYF | TGTGCCAGCAGCTCACCGACCGGGACAGGATTCTACGAGCAGTACTTC
. | once | TRBJ2-1 | TRBV5-1 | CASSLDIYNEQFF | TGCGCCAGCAGCTTGGACATCTACAATGAGCAGTTCTTC
TRBD2 | . | TRBJ2-1 | TRBV14 | CASRGRTSSYNEQFF | TGTGCCAGCAGGGGACGGACTAGCTCCTACAATGAGCAGTTCTTC
. | . | TRBJ1-1 | TRBV19 | CASSITDNTEAFF | TGTGCCAGTAGCATAACAGATAACACTGAAGCTTTCTTT
TRBD1 | . | TRBJ1-1 | TRBV6-1 | CASSTTDRGVSEAFF | TGTGCCAGCAGTACAACGGACAGGGGGGTCTCTGAAGCTTTCTTT
. | . | TRBJ1-5 | TRBV6-6 | CASRYGQLGQPQHF | TGTGCCAGCAGGTACGGACAGTTAGGACAGCCCCAGCATTTT
TRBD1 | . | TRBJ2-5 | TRBV27 | CASSSPGTGKETQYF | TGTGCCAGCAGCTCCCCCGGGACAGGCAAAGAGACCCAGTACTTC
. | . | TRBJ2-5 | TRBV5-8 | CASSFGKIGGETQYF | TGTGCCAGCAGCTTTGGGAAGATAGGGGGAGAGACCCAGTACTTC
. | . | TRBJ2-7 | TRBV5-6 | CASSLGTHSYEQYF | TGTGCCAGCAGCTTGGGTACACACTCCTACGAGCAGTACTTC
. | . | TRBJ1-1 | TRBV2 | CASSERRAFF | TGTGCCAGCAGTGAACGTCGGGCTTTCTTT
. | . | TRBJ1-4 | TRBV7-9 | CASSLEVAACGEKLFF | TGTGCCAGCAGCTTAGAAGTGGCGGCGTGCGGTGAAAAACTGTTTTTT
. | . | TRBJ1-1 | TRBV28 | CASTSGGGTEAFF | TGTGCCAGCACTTCGGGGGGCGGCACTGAAGCTTTCTTT
. | . | TRBJ2-7 | TRBV5-5 | CASTVGSNEQYF | TGTGCCAGCACGGTAGGGAGCAACGAGCAGTACTTC
. | . | TRBJ1-4 | TRBV27 | CASSPHPAGGRDEKLFF | TGTGCCAGCAGTCCCCACCCGGCGGGGGGCCGAGATGAAAAACTGTTTTTT
. | . | TRBJ2-1 | TRBV27 | CASTPLIASEQFF | TGTGCCAGCACTCCTCTAATAGCCTCTGAGCAGTTCTTC
. | . | TRBJ2-3 | TRBV19 | CASSIGPYTDTQYF | TGTGCCAGTAGTATAGGGCCATACACAGATACGCAGTATTTT
TRBD2 | . | TRBJ2-1 | TRBV28 | CASSPGLAGDNEQFF | TGTGCCAGCAGCCCCGGACTAGCGGGAGACAATGAGCAGTTCTTC
. | . | TRBJ1-1 | TRBV29-1 | CSTRDTNTEAFF | TGCAGCACCCGGGACACGAACACTGAAGCTTTCTTT
. | . | TRBJ2-7 | TRBV27 | CASSLQGRSYEQYF | TGTGCCAGCAGTTTACAGGGGCGCTCCTACGAGCAGTACTTC
. | . | TRBJ1-1 | TRBV28 | CASSLETEAFF | TGTGCCAGCAGTTTGGAGACTGAAGCTTTCTTT
TRBD1 | . | TRBJ2-7 | TRBV18 | CASSPRQGVYEQYF | TGTGCCAGCTCACCACGCCAGGGGGTTTACGAGCAGTACTTC
. | . | TRBJ2-7 | TRBV27 | CASSWAGVAYEQYF | TGTGCCAGCAGTTGGGCAGGGGTAGCCTACGAGCAGTACTTC
. | . | TRBJ2-1 | TRBV5-1 | CASSLLQGRYNEQFF | TGCGCCAGCAGCTTGTTACAGGGAAGATACAATGAGCAGTTCTTC
TRBD1 | . | TRBJ2-7 | TRBV5-6 | CASSRDRALEQYF | TGTGCCAGCAGCCGGGACAGGGCTCTCGAGCAGTACTTC
. | few | TRBJ2-7 | TRBV7-2 | CASSGYREQYF | TGTGCCAGCAGCGGGTACAGGGAGCAGTACTTC
. | . | TRBJ2-7 | TRBV11-2 | CASSLEWRGGFYEQYF | TGTGCCAGCAGCTTAGAGTGGCGTGGCGGGTTCTACGAGCAGTACTTC
. | . | TRBJ2-2 | TRBV7-2 | CASSPDRETNTGELFF | TGTGCCAGCAGCCCGGACAGAGAGACGAACACCGGGGAGCTGTTTTTT
. | . | TRBJ1-5 | TRBV7-9 | CASSLYPGPSNQPQNF | TGTGCCAGCAGCTTATACCCAGGGCCGAGCAATCAGCCCCAGAATTTT
TRBD1 | once | TRBJ2-7 | TRBV4-1 | CASSHPTGGIGEQYF | TGCGCCAGCAGCCACCCGACAGGGGGTATCGGCGAGCAGTACTTC
. | . | TRBJ2-7 | TRBV6-5 | CASSYSNLVSTYEQYF | TGTGCCAGCAGTTACTCGAATTTGGTCAGTACCTACGAGCAGTACTTC
TRBD1 | . | TRBJ2-3 | TRBV5-8 | CASSPGTGGVDTQYF | TGTGCCAGCAGCCCGGGGACAGGGGGGGTTGATACGCAGTATTTT
. | . | TRBJ2-7 | TRBV4-1 | CASSQVQRYSYEQYF | TGCGCCAGCAGCCAAGTGCAGCGGTACTCCTACGAGCAGTACTTC
. | . | TRBJ2-1 | TRBV29-1 | CSVAGTGTRIDEQFF | TGCAGCGTTGCGGGGACCGGGACTCGCATCGATGAGCAGTTCTTC
. | . | TRBJ1-1 | TRBV10-2 | CASREDGTRNTEAFF | TGCGCCAGCAGAGAGGACGGGACTCGGAACACTGAAGCTTTCTTT